This T cell receptor beta chain was documented in a study of T cell repertoires in cytomegalovirus infection. Background on the study: CMV infection plus the matching HLA type was flagged by public TCR beta signatures.

Germline V CDR1 and CDR2: SGHKS, YYEKEE (reference sequence). Trimming took 4 bases from V and 4 from J; bases not matched to a gene: 15. The CDR3 extends over 17 amino acids. In the case of this clonotype: Its target is unknown.

TCRdb fed the reads into MiXCR, producing one record per CDR3 protein. The sample consists of some 680,000 distinct CDR3 sequences, roughly 36% of them appearing once. Study-wide findings and caveats: Frequencies of public TCR beta families were cumulated, and this identified carriers of CMV plus the relevant HLA.

The chain is built from TRBV5-5 and TRBJ2-5, with 8 bases fitting TRBD1. The receptor comes from a human donor in good health (CMV status not recorded). Some clones in this sample may be carry-over from other donors' samples. The sequenced material came from PBMCs. CDR3 sequence (DNA): TGTGCCAGCAGCGCGACCGGAGGCAGGGGGCTGGGAGAGACCCAGTACTTC. This codes for CASSATGGRGLGETQYF.